This T cell receptor beta chain appears in the sequencing data of a study of blood T cell repertoires in COVID-19. In the original processing: Amplification from reference gene primers served as the basis for estimated nucleated cell counts. Profiled with immunoSEQ multiplex PCR; TCRdb holds only in-frame clones, not every one. D and trimming come from the DNA, and the V and J calls and clone size come from that table. This table holds roughly 250,000 clones, around 89% found once. This CDR3 has 15 residues. V shed 3 bases and J 3 bases; nucleotides not matched to a gene: 3. The germline V gene has CDR1 WNHNN and CDR2 SYGVQD (reference sequence).

The chain carries TRBV10-1 and TRBJ1-4; TRBD1 matches at 8 bases. The origin of this receptor is a man aged 30 to 45 with acute or convalescent COVID-19. Sequencing input: peripheral blood. The DNA of the CDR3 is TGCGCCAGCAGTGACGGGACAGGCCCTAATGAAAAACTGTTTTTT. This gives the protein CASSDGTGPNEKLFF.